This entry features one T cell receptor (beta chain) sequence. What it binds is not known. Sequenced by immunoSEQ multiplex PCR; TCRdb stores in-frame clones only, minus some. The profile shows more than 85,000 clones, around nine tenths of them singletons. This entry comes from a study of cytomegalovirus exposure and HLA in healthy donors. Study results and caveats: Among TCR sequences, most were rare, though some public TCRs appeared in many donors.

Germline CDR1 and CDR2: LNHDA and SQIVND (reference sequence). The germline V and J ends were trimmed by 7 bases and 5 bases, with 15 bases remaining between them. The CDR3 covers 14 residues. The sequenced sample consisted of PBMCs. The V call is TRBV19, the J call TRBJ2-1, with D possibly being TRBD2 (5 bases). This TCR derives from a woman aged 18 to 35 in good health and CMV-seronegative. This CDR3 reads CASNRRRHDNEQFF. CDR3 nucleotide sequence: TGTGCCAGTAACCGTCGGAGGCATGACAATGAGCAGTTCTTC. The full variable domain, with the rest looked up from reference TRBV19 and TRBJ2-1, is DGGITQSPKYLFRKEGQNVTLSCEQNLNHDAMYWYRQDPGQGLRLIYYSQIVNDFQKGDIAEGYSVSREKKESFPLTVTSAQKNPTAFYLCASNRRRHDNEQFFGPGTRLTVL.